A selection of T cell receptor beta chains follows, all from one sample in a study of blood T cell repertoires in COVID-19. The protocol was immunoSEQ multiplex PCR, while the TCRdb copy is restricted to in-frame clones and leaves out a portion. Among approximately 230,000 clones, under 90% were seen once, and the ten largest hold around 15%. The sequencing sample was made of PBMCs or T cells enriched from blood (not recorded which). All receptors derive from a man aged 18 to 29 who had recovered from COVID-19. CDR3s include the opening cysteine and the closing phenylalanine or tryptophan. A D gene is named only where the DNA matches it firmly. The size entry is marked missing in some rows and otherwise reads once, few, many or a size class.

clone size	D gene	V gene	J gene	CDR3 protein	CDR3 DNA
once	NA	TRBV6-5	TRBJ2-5	CASSRQIQQETQYF	TGTGCCAGCAGTCGACAGATCCAACAAGAGACCCAGTACTTC
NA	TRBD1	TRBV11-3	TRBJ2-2	CASSSPKGATGELFF	TGTGCCAGCAGCTCCCCTAAGGGGGCGACCGGGGAGCTGTTTTTT
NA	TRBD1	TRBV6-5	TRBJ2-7	CASSNLRQGDEQYF	TGTGCCAGCAGTAACCTGAGACAGGGGGACGAGCAGTACTTC
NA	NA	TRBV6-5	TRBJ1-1	CASSSRGKAFF	TGTGCCAGCAGTTCCAGGGGAAAAGCTTTCTTT
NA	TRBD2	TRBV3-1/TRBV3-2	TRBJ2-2	CASSPPGLAGLLTGELFF	TGTGCCAGCAGCCCGCCGGGACTAGCGGGATTACTCACCGGGGAGCTGTTTTTT
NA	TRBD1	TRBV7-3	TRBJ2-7	CASSLGQGGEQYF	TGTGCCAGCAGCTTGGGACAGGGCGGCGAGCAGTACTTC
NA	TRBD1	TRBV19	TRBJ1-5	CASSTGTGYQPQHF	TGTGCCAGTAGCACAGGGACAGGGTATCAGCCCCAGCATTTT
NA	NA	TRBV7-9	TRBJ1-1	CASSLPGAEAFF	TGTGCCAGCAGCCTACCGGGGGCTGAAGCTTTCTTT
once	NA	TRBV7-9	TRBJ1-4	CASRSLGGSTNEKLFF	TGTGCCAGCAGGTCCTTGGGGGGGTCTACTAATGAAAAACTGTTTTTT
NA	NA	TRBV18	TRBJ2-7	CASSPDSPWQYF	TGTGCCAGCTCACCCGACAGTCCATGGCAGTACTTC
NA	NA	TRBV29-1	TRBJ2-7	CSVAGVPPIEQYF	TGCAGCGTTGCGGGGGTCCCCCCGATCGAGCAGTACTTC
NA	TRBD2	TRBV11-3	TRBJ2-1	CASSLGLADTNEQFF	TGTGCCAGCAGCTTGGGACTAGCGGACACTAATGAGCAGTTCTTC
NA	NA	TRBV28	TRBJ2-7	CASSLRQLPYEQYF	TGTGCCAGCAGTTTGCGGCAACTCCCCTACGAGCAGTACTTC
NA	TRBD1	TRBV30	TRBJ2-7	CACRDRGSYEQYF	TGTGCCTGTAGGGACAGGGGCTCCTACGAGCAGTACTTC
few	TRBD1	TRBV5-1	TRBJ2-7	CASSLGTGGTYEQYF	TGCGCCAGCAGCTTGGGGACAGGGGGAACCTACGAGCAGTACTTC
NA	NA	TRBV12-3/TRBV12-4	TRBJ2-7	CASSLGHEQYF	TGTGCCAGCAGCTTAGGGCACGAGCAGTACTTC
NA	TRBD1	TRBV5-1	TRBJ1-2	CASSSQGALEGYTF	TGCGCCAGCAGCTCACAGGGGGCATTGGAGGGCTACACCTTC
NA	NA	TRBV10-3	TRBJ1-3	CAISESPRAGNTIYF	TGTGCCATCAGTGAGTCTCCCCGGGCTGGAAACACCATATATTTT
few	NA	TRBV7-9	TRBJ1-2	CASTYPPGVVPLF	TGTGCCAGCACCTATCCCCCCGGGGTTGTACCGCTCTTC
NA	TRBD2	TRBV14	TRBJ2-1	CASSQIGLADRLYNEQFF	TGTGCCAGCAGCCAAATCGGACTAGCGGACCGGCTCTACAATGAGCAGTTCTTC
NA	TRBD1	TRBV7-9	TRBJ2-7	CASSLFLGGQSSYEQYF	TGTGCCAGCAGCTTATTCCTAGGGGGACAGAGCTCCTACGAGCAGTACTTC
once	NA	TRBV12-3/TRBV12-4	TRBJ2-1	CASSSEVYNEQFF	TGTGCCAGCAGTTCGGAGGTCTACAATGAGCAGTTCTTC
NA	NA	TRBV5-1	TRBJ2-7	CASSLELSAYEQYF	TGCGCCAGCAGCTTAGAGCTTTCTGCCTACGAGCAGTACTTC
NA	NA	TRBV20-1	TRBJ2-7	CSASDRHTVYEQYF	TGCAGTGCCAGTGACAGACACACAGTCTACGAGCAGTACTTC
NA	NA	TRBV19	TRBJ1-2	CASSWVSEEYGYTF	TGTGCCAGTAGTTGGGTCAGCGAGGAGTATGGCTACACCTTC
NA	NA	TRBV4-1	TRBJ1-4	CASSQSGMGIVDNEKLFF	TGCGCCAGCAGCCAGTCCGGGATGGGGATTGTGGATAATGAAAAACTGTTTTTT
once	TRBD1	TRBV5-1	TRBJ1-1	CASSPRTGQGNTEAFF	TGCGCCAGCAGCCCGAGGACAGGGCAAGGGAACACTGAAGCTTTCTTT
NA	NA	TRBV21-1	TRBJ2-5	CASSKPRTGIIETQYF	TGTGCCAGCAGCAAACCTAGGACAGGGATTATAGAGACCCAGTACTTC
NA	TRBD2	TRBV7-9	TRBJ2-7	CASSSTSGRDTYEQYF	TGTGCCAGCAGCTCGACTAGCGGGAGGGATACCTACGAGCAGTACTTC
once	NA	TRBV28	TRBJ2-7	CASSLSGAHGEQYF	TGTGCCAGCAGTTTATCAGGGGCCCATGGAGAGCAGTACTTC
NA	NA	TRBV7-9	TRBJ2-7	CASSLALDSSYEQYF	TGTGCCAGCAGCTTAGCGTTAGACAGCTCCTACGAGCAGTACTTC
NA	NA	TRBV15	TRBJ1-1	CATSREPGGNTEAFF	TGTGCCACCAGCAGAGAACCGGGTGGAAACACTGAAGCTTTCTTT
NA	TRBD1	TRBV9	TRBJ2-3	CASSVDRGYDTQYF	TGTGCCAGCAGCGTAGACAGGGGTTACGATACGCAGTATTTT
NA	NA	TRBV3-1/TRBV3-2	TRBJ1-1	CASSSYEASRENTEAFF	TGTGCCAGCAGCTCATATGAGGCGAGCAGAGAGAACACTGAAGCTTTCTTT
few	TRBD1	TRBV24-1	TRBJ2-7	CATSDLDRDREEYEQYF	TGTGCCACCAGTGATTTGGACCGGGACAGGGAGGAGTACGAGCAGTACTTC
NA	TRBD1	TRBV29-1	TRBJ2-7	CSVDGTGSLEQYF	TGCAGCGTTGATGGGACAGGGTCTCTCGAGCAGTACTTC
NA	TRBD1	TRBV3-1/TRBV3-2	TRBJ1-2	CASSQTGGSGYGYTF	TGTGCCAGCAGCCAGACAGGGGGTTCGGGATATGGCTACACCTTC
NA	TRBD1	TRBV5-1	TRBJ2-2	CASSFTGTGDGAGELFF	TGCGCCAGCAGCTTTACCGGGACAGGGGATGGGGCCGGGGAGCTGTTTTTT
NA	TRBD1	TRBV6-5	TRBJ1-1	CASRLDRGYTEAFF	TGTGCCAGCAGACTTGACAGGGGCTACACTGAAGCTTTCTTT
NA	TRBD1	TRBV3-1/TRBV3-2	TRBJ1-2	CASSLRTGRNYGYTF	TGTGCCAGCAGCCTCCGGACAGGACGGAACTATGGCTACACCTTC
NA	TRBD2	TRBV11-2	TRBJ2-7	CASSSGTSGRAGVYEQYF	TGTGCCAGCAGCTCGGGGACTAGCGGGAGGGCCGGGGTCTACGAGCAGTACTTC
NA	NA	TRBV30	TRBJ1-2	CAWSVTAANYGYTF	TGTGCCTGGAGTGTTACAGCGGCTAACTATGGCTACACCTTC
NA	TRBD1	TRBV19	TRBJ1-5	CASSRGQGQSPQHF	TGTGCCAGTAGCCGGGGACAGGGACAATCGCCCCAGCATTTT
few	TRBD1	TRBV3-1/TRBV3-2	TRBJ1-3	CASSRQGDGNTIYF	TGTGCCAGCAGTCGACAGGGGGATGGTAACACCATATATTTT
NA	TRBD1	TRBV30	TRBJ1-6	CAWTLTGGGSPLHF	TGTGCCTGGACTCTGACAGGGGGCGGTTCACCCCTCCACTTT
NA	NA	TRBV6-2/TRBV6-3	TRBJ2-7	CASSSLTVSGYLRDEQYF	TGTGCCAGCAGTTCCCTCACAGTTAGCGGTTACCTACGGGACGAGCAGTACTTC
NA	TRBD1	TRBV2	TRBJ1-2	CASSEQGAGQLYGYTF	TGTGCCAGCAGTGAACAAGGGGCGGGACAGCTCTATGGCTACACCTTC
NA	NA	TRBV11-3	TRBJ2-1	CASSLGLAGDEQFF	TGTGCCAGCAGCTTGGGTCTAGCAGGGGATGAGCAGTTCTTC
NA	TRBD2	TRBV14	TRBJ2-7	CASSQEASGRVYEQYF	TGTGCCAGCAGCCAAGAGGCTAGCGGGAGGGTGTACGAGCAGTACTTC
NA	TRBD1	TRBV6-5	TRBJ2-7	CASSPTGTGPYEQYF	TGTGCCAGCAGTCCAACCGGGACAGGTCCCTACGAGCAGTACTTC
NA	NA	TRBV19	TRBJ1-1	CASRWSGGPTEAFF	TGTGCCAGCCGCTGGTCCGGTGGTCCTACTGAAGCTTTCTTT
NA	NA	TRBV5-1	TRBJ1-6	CASSLGTGTNNSPLHF	TGCGCCAGCAGCTTGGGAACAGGGACCAATAATTCACCCCTCCACTTT
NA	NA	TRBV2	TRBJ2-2	CASQLEGNTGELFF	TGTGCCAGTCAACTAGAGGGAAACACCGGGGAGCTGTTTTTT